This T cell receptor beta chain was found in a study of blood T cell repertoires in COVID-19. Turning to the study itself: There were acute and convalescent COVID-19 samples, and they came from the United States, Italy and Spain. Sources were T cells, B-cell-depleted T cells, or PBMCs; the material itself was cDNA or gDNA.

The CDR3 is made up of 16 amino acids. In germline, CDR1 is SGDLS, CDR2 YYNGEE. V was trimmed by 4 bases and J by 5 bases, leaving 19 bases between them. Only in-frame clones appear in the TCRdb table, and some are missing; sequencing was by immunoSEQ multiplex PCR. The repertoire holds approximately 76,000 clones, with roughly 85% as singletons. The sample was peripheral blood. The chain has TRBV9 and TRBJ2-1; D possibly corresponds to TRBD1 (6 bases). The TCR comes from a human donor in a cohort sampled during active COVID-19. CDR3 protein: CASSPGDTRSNNEQFF. For the CDR3, the DNA is TGTGCCAGCAGCCCAGGGGATACCCGATCGAACAATGAGCAGTTCTTC.